This T cell receptor beta chain was identified during a study of OX40 agonist ivuxolimab in advanced cancers. Regarding the study as a whole: Clonal expansion from baseline to week 6 occurred in both CD4+ and CD8+ T cells. The work left the antigen specificity of expanded peripheral T cells undetermined. Clonal expansion among partial responders at 0.1-3.0 mg/kg ranked near the lowest.

Comments on this clone: Its specificity is unknown.

Germline loops: CDR1 MNHEY, CDR2 SVGAGI. V dropped 8 bases and J dropped 2 bases, with 12 bases sitting between them. The CDR3 sequence is 14 residues long. Autoimmune disease history or systemic immunosuppression excluded patients. Using immunoSEQ multiplex PCR, the repertoire was profiled, and TCRdb retains in-frame clones only, with some absent. The sample has about 83,000 clones; about 85% are singletons. The genes are TRBV6-5 and TRBJ2-2, with a weak D call TRBD2 (7 bases). This TCR was sampled from an adult with an advanced solid tumor such as melanoma, head and neck, liver or kidney cancer. The sample here was CD4+ or CD8+ T cells sorted from blood, taken in a trial of the OX40 agonist ivuxolimab. The CDR3 protein is CASRRGANTGELFF. CDR3 sequence (DNA): TGTGCCAGCCGCCGGGGGGCAAACACCGGGGAGCTGTTTTTT.